These T cell receptor beta chains were read from a single sample in a study of PD-1 blockade in mismatch repair-deficient tumors. Sequenced by immunoSEQ multiplex PCR; TCRdb stores in-frame clones only, minus some. The table has more than 50,000 clones, roughly 88% seen once. The sequences come from peripheral blood, collected 52 weeks after starting pembrolizumab. Source of these receptors: an adult with mismatch repair-deficient cancer. Each CDR3 is given with its conserved first and last residue. Each record gives: clone size, J gene, D gene, V gene, CDR3 protein, CDR3 DNA. D genes are given only for firm matches. Not all rows give a size; the values are once, few, many and, for expanded clones, a class.

. TRBJ2-7 . TRBV27 CASSLGEPAGAYEQYF TGTGCCAGCAGTTTAGGGGAACCAGCCGGTGCCTACGAGCAGTACTTC
. TRBJ1-3 . TRBV2 CASRGGLSGNTIYF TGTGCCAGCAGGGGGGGCCTCTCTGGAAACACCATATATTTT
. TRBJ2-3 . TRBV11-2 CASSGGSTAGTSTDTQYF TGTGCCAGCAGCGGGGGGAGTACTGCGGGAACTAGCACAGATACGCAGTATTTT
. TRBJ1-3 TRBD1 TRBV5-4 CASSQDRGNGNTIYF TGTGCCAGCAGCCAAGACAGGGGGAATGGAAACACCATATATTTT
. TRBJ1-2 TRBD1 TRBV7-9 CASSPLSRGQEAYGYTF TGTGCCAGCAGCCCACTATCCCGGGGACAGGAGGCCTATGGCTACACCTTC
. TRBJ2-7 TRBD2 TRBV4-1 CASSQVLLAGGVHEQYF TGCGCCAGCAGCCAAGTCCTCCTAGCGGGAGGGGTCCACGAGCAGTACTTC
. TRBJ2-7 TRBD1 TRBV19 CASSVGTGQSYEQYF TGTGCCAGTAGTGTAGGGACAGGACAATCCTACGAGCAGTACTTC
. TRBJ2-5 . TRBV28 CASSHGSGFQETQYF TGTGCCAGCAGCCATGGGTCAGGGTTCCAAGAGACCCAGTACTTC
. TRBJ2-7 . TRBV4-1 CASSQASGITYEQYF TGCGCCAGCAGCCAAGCTTCGGGCATAACCTACGAGCAGTACTTC
. TRBJ2-3 . TRBV6-5 CASSYLGSSTDTQYF TGTGCCAGCAGTTACCTTGGCAGTAGCACAGATACGCAGTATTTT
once TRBJ2-5 TRBD2 TRBV4-2 CASSQGTSGRETQYF TGTGCCAGCAGCCAAGGGACTAGCGGAAGGGAGACCCAGTACTTC
. TRBJ2-2 TRBD2 TRBV5-4 CASSLGLAGGSTGELFF TGTGCCAGCAGCTTGGGGCTAGCGGGAGGCAGTACCGGGGAGCTGTTTTTT
once TRBJ2-5 TRBD2 TRBV7-9 CASSIRRLAGGQYQETQYF TGTGCCAGCAGCATAAGGCGGCTAGCGGGAGGACAGTACCAAGAGACCCAGTACTTC
. TRBJ2-6 . TRBV29-1 CSVEDWDSGANVLTF TGCAGCGTTGAAGACTGGGACTCTGGGGCCAACGTCCTGACTTTC
. TRBJ2-1 TRBD2 TRBV4-1 CASSQVRGGGQNEQFF TGCGCCAGCAGCCAAGTGCGCGGGGGAGGCCAGAATGAGCAGTTCTTC
few TRBJ2-7 . TRBV11-3 CASSPQGRPYEQYF TGTGCCAGCAGTCCTCAGGGCCGCCCCTACGAGCAGTACTTC
. TRBJ1-5 . TRBV27 CASSLSGTYQPQHF TGTGCCAGCAGTTTATCCGGGACTTATCAGCCCCAGCATTTT
. TRBJ2-4 . TRBV10-2 CASSGIAKNIQYF TGCGCCAGCAGTGGGATAGCCAAAAACATTCAGTACTTC
. TRBJ1-1 TRBD1 TRBV4-1 CASSHPSSPGTGLNTEAFF TGCGCCAGCAGCCACCCGAGCTCCCCTGGGACAGGGCTGAACACTGAAGCTTTCTTT
. TRBJ2-3 . TRBV20-1 CSVPRLDTQYF TGCAGTGTCCCTCGGCTAGATACGCAGTATTTT
. TRBJ2-3 . TRBV19 CASSIVTGLTDTQYF TGTGCCAGTAGTATAGTAACAGGGTTGACAGATACGCAGTATTTT
. TRBJ2-3 . TRBV23-1 CASSQSIKGSHTTSSTDTQYF TGCGCCAGCAGTCAATCGATAAAGGGATCCCATACTACCTCTAGCACAGATACGCAGTATTTT
once TRBJ1-1 TRBD1 TRBV7-9 CASSAGQGVIAEAFF TGTGCCAGCAGCGCAGGACAGGGCGTGATCGCTGAAGCTTTCTTT
. TRBJ1-1 TRBD1 TRBV28 CASSSPGGVSTEAFF TGTGCCAGCAGTTCCCCAGGGGGCGTTAGCACTGAAGCTTTCTTT
few TRBJ1-5 TRBD1 TRBV7-8 CASSLGRQGRNQPQHF TGTGCCAGCAGCTTAGGGAGACAGGGCAGGAATCAGCCCCAGCATTTT
. TRBJ2-7 . TRBV4-1 CASSQVLPYEQYF TGCGCCAGCAGCCAAGTCCTACCATACGAGCAGTACTTC
. TRBJ2-7 . TRBV7-2 CASSLAGPSYEQYF TGTGCCAGCAGCTTAGCGGGACCCTCCTACGAGCAGTACTTC
. TRBJ1-2 . TRBV21-1 CASSSRLWVPWAYGYTF TGTGCCAGCAGCTCCAGGCTATGGGTTCCTTGGGCCTATGGCTACACCTTC
few TRBJ2-7 . TRBV19 CASSPGLGNYEQYF TGTGCCAGTAGTCCGGGACTGGGGAACTACGAGCAGTACTTC
. TRBJ1-4 . TRBV27 CASKSRGNEKLFF TGTGCCAGCAAATCTAGGGGTAATGAAAAACTGTTTTTT
. TRBJ1-2 . TRBV14 CASSQGIAGYTF TGTGCCAGCAGCCAAGGAATCGCAGGGTACACCTTC
. TRBJ1-4 TRBD1 TRBV9 CASSGSGGVGTNEKLFF TGTGCCAGCAGCGGATCAGGGGGAGTTGGCACTAATGAAAAACTGTTTTTT
few TRBJ2-7 . TRBV5-5 CASSQTGATYEQYF TGTGCCAGCAGCCAAACCGGCGCCACCTACGAGCAGTACTTC
. TRBJ2-6 TRBD1 TRBV19 CASSISIWTGGSSGANVLTF TGTGCCAGTAGTATCTCGATTTGGACAGGGGGAAGCTCTGGGGCCAACGTCCTGACTTTC
. TRBJ2-3 . TRBV6-6 CASSYIWTDTQYF TGTGCCAGCAGTTACATATGGACAGATACGCAGTATTTT
few TRBJ2-7 TRBD1 TRBV2 CARTDRGNEQYF TGTGCAAGAACGGACAGGGGGAACGAGCAGTACTTC
. TRBJ1-2 . TRBV11-2 CASSLDHDGNYGYTF TGTGCCAGCAGCTTAGATCACGATGGGAACTATGGCTACACCTTC
. TRBJ2-2 . TRBV6-1 CASSNSGELFF TGTGCCAGCAGTAATAGCGGGGAGCTGTTTTTT
. TRBJ1-2 . TRBV6-6 CASSYAPRVTNGYTF TGTGCCAGCAGTTACGCCCCCAGGGTCACAAATGGCTACACCTTC
few TRBJ1-2 . TRBV7-2 CASSSPGRNYGYTF TGTGCCAGCAGCTCGCCGGGACGAAACTATGGCTACACCTTC
. TRBJ2-5 . TRBV6-6 CASRRGSLQETQYF TGTGCCAGCAGACGGGGCAGCCTTCAAGAGACCCAGTACTTC
. TRBJ1-1 . TRBV6-5 CASTSGGGAAFF TGTGCCAGCACCTCGGGGGGAGGGGCAGCTTTCTTT
medium-sized TRBJ2-1 . TRBV7-9 CASSLGSLVLFF TGTGCCAGCAGCTTAGGCTCACTAGTGCTGTTCTTC
once TRBJ2-7 TRBD1 TRBV27 CASRRQGALYEQYF TGTGCCAGCAGGCGACAGGGAGCATTATACGAGCAGTACTTC
. TRBJ2-1 . TRBV5-4 CASSFFDNEQFF TGTGCCAGCAGCTTCTTCGACAATGAGCAGTTCTTC
once TRBJ2-7 TRBD1 TRBV29-1 CSVGQDRGFSYEQYF TGCAGCGTTGGACAAGACAGGGGCTTTTCCTACGAGCAGTACTTC
. TRBJ2-7 TRBD1 TRBV11-2 CASSSRPDRGTYEQYF TGTGCCAGCAGCTCTAGGCCGGACAGGGGAACCTACGAGCAGTACTTC
medium-sized TRBJ2-2 . TRBV25-1 CASSDGTHTGELFF TGTGCCAGCAGTGACGGGACCCACACCGGGGAGCTGTTTTTT
. TRBJ2-1 . TRBV6-7 CASRDVPNEQFF TGTGCCAGCAGAGACGTGCCGAATGAGCAGTTCTTC